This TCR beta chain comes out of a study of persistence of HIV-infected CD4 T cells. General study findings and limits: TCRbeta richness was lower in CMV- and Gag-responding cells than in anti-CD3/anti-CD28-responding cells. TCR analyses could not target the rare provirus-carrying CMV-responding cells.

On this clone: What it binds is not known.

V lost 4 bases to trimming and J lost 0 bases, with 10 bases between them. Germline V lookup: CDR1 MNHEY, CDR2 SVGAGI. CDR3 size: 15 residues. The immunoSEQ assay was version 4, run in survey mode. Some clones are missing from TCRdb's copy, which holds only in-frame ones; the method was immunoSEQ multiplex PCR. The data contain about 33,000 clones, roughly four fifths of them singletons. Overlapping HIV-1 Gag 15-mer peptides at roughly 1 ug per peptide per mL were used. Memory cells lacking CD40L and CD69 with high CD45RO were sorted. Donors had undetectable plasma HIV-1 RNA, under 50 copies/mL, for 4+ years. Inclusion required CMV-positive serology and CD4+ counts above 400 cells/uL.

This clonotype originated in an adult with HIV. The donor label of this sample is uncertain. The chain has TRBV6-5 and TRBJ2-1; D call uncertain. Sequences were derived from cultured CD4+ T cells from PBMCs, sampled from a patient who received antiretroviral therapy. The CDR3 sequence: CASSSTRSSYNEQFF. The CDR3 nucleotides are TGTGCCAGCAGTTCCACCCGAAGCTCCTACAATGAGCAGTTCTTC.